This T cell receptor (beta chain) was captured in a study of blood T cell repertoires in COVID-19. Study as a whole: Acute-phase and convalescent COVID-19 samples originated in the United States, Italy and Spain. PBMCs, B-cell-depleted T cells, or T cells were the source of the cDNA or gDNA that made up the material.

How the authors handled the data: Amplified reference gene primers provided the basis for estimating nucleated cell counts. Here immunoSEQ multiplex PCR was the method, and the copy in TCRdb shows in-frame clones only, minus some. V, J and clone size derive from that table, while D and trimming were established from the DNA sequence. The repertoire holds around 700,000 clones, with approximately 90% as singletons. V gave up 10 bases and J gave up 3 bases; unmatched junction bases: 11. Germline V gene lookup returns CDR1 SNHLY and CDR2 FYNNEI. The CDR3 spans 15 residues. The sequence was collected from a woman aged 18 to 35 with acute or convalescent COVID-19. What was sequenced was peripheral blood. The chain couples TRBV2 to TRBJ1-5, with TRBD1 matching 8 bases. Here the CDR3 reads CATKEGQAFNQPQHF. CDR3 nucleotides: TGTGCCACCAAGGAGGGACAGGCTTTCAATCAGCCCCAGCATTTT. The whole variable domain, remainder taken from reference TRBV2 and TRBJ1-5, is EPEVTQTPSHQVTQMGQEVILRCVPISNHLYFYWYRQILGQKVEFLVSFYNNEISEKSEIFDDQFSVERPDGSNFTLKIRSTKLEDSAMYFCATKEGQAFNQPQHFGDGTRLSIL.